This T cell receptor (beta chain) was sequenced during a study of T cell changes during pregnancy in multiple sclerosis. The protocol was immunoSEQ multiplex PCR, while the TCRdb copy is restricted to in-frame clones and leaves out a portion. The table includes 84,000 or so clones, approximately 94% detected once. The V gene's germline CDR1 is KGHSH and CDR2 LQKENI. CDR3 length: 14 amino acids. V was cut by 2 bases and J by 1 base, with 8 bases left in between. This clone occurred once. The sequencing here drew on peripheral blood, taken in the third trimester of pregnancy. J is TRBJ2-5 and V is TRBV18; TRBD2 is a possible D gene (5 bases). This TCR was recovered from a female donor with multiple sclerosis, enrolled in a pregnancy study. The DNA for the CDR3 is TGTGCCAGCTCACCATCCAGCGGCCAAGAGACCCAGTACTTC. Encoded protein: CASSPSSGQETQYF.